The sequence of this T cell receptor (beta chain) was determined in a study of cytomegalovirus exposure and HLA in healthy donors (dated by TCRdb to about 2017). About the study as a whole: According to a later analysis, the roughly 120 validation repertoires were produced on the same platform as the roughly 600 repertoires of the first cohort. The study aimed to test whether signatures of past pathogen exposure could be identified by cataloging public T cell receptors. In addition to the first cohort of approximately 650 subjects, a separate validation cohort of 100 to 150 different subjects was used. The study combined high-throughput TCR immunosequencing, statistical association of individual TCRs with disease status, and machine learning to predict cytomegalovirus infection status.

V lost 6 bases and J lost 2 bases; the stretch between them is 17 bases long. CDR1 is given as SGHRS and CDR2 as YFSETQ, both from the germline V gene. The CDR3 starts with the cysteine, ends with the phenylalanine, and has 15 residues. The read is trimmed to its CDR3 DNA, 45 bases read in frame from base 1. Separate from the roughly 630-subject first cohort, the validation cohort of 120 subjects was the group to which the donors belonged. With respect to this clone: Its recognized antigen is unknown. No much larger clonotype is one base removed from it; base qualities were not supplied.

Libraries were made using the immunoSEQ multiplex PCR assay. The authors' analysis ran thus. A statistical classification framework was built to diagnose cytomegalovirus status from the catalog of TCR beta chain sequences. The table comes from immuneACCESS by way of TCRdb, which keeps in-frame sequences with V and J called. Part of the clones is missing from these tables; in studies checked, under half for an unresolved V gene and the rest for unknown reasons. Clone size and the V and J calls come from that table; the DNA yielded D and trimming. The sample profile shows some 160,000 clones; approximately 93% of them were found once. The ten largest clones add up to 0.55% to 0.8% of the sample. Overall study results and their limits: The study listed approximately 150 TCR beta chains as associated with cytomegalovirus. Cytomegalovirus status was reported to be diagnosed by the classifier with high specificity and sensitivity in both the original and validation cohorts. A later analysis found that TCRs clustered in the first cohort also tended to co-occur in the 120 validation repertoires, with 94% of cluster scores above 0. All 120 or so repertoires were used to score co-occurrence in the validation cohort in a later analysis, because that analysis had no HLA typing for the cohort. It was suggested by the authors that the approach could potentially be generalized to other disease states and immunological phenotypes. Most TCR sequences were observed very rarely across donors, whereas some public TCRs were present in many individuals. A few of the identified cytomegalovirus-associated TCR beta chains were confirmed in vitro to be specific for cytomegalovirus antigens.

The receptor chain draws on TRBV5-1 and TRBJ1-1; the D gene is unclear. Sequencing input: PBMCs. This TCR was sampled from a young man in good health and CMV-seronegative. The DNA sequence follows: TGCGCCAGCAACCCGCTCCGAGTGACTAACACTGAAGCTTTCTTT. It encodes CASNPLRVTNTEAFF. The full variable domain, completed from the reference TRBV5-1 and TRBJ1-1 proteins outside the CDR3, reads KAGVTQTPRYLIKTRGQQVTLSCSPISGHRSVSWYQQTPGQGLQFLFEYFSETQRNKGNFPGRFSGRQFSNSRSEMNVSTLELGDSALYLCASNPLRVTNTEAFFGQGTRLTVV.